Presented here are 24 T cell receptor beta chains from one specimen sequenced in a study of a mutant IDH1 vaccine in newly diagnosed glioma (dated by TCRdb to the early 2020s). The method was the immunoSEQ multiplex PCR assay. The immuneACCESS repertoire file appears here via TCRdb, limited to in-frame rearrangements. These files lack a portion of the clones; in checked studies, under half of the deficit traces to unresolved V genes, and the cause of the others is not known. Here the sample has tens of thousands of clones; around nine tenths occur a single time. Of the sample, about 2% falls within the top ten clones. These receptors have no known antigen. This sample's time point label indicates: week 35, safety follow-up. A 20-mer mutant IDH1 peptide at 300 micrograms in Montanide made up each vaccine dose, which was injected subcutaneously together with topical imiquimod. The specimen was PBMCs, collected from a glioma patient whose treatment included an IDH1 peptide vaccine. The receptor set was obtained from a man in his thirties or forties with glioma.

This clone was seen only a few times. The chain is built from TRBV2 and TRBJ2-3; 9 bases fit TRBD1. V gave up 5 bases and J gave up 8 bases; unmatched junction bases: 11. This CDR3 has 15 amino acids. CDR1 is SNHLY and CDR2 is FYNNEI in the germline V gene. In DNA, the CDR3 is TGTGCCAGCAGTCCCGACAGGGGGTGGGGGGGTACGCAGTATTTT. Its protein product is CASSPDRGWGGTQYF.

The chain's CDR3 is CASTKGRVNTEAFF. In DNA form, the CDR3 reads TGTGCCAGCACCAAAGGGAGGGTGAACACTGAAGCTTTCTTT. The chain links TRBV21-1 to TRBJ1-1. TRBV21-1 is a pseudogene segment. The CDR3 consists of 14 residues.

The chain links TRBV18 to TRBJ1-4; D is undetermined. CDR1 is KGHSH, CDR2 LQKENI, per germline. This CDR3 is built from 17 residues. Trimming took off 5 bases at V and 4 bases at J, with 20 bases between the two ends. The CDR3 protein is CASSAPTGTAFNEKLFF. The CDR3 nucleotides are TGTGCCAGCTCAGCTCCCACGGGAACGGCCTTTAATGAAAAACTGTTTTTT.

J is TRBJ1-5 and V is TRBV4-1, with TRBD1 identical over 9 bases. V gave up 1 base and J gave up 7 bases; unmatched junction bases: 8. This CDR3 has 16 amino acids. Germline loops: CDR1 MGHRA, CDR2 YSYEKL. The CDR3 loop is CASSQVGTGMGQPQHF. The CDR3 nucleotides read TGCGCCAGCAGCCAAGTGGGGACAGGGATGGGCCAGCCCCAGCATTTT.

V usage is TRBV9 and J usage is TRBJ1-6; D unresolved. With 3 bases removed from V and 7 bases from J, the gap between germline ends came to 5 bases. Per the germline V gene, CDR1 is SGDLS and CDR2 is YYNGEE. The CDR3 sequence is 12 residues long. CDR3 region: CASSEGNSPLHF. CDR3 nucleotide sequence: TGTGCCAGCAGCGAAGGGAATTCACCCCTCCACTTT.

DNA of the CDR3: TGCGCCAGCAGCCTCTTTGCGAAGGGAAGAGGCACTGAAGCTTTCTTT. This codes for CASSLFAKGRGTEAFF. The V and J genes are TRBV4-3 and TRBJ1-1; D gene unclear. Germline V gene data show CDR1 as LGHNA and CDR2 as YSLEER. The CDR3 runs to 16 residues. V lost 4 bases to trimming and J lost 4 bases, with 19 bases between them.

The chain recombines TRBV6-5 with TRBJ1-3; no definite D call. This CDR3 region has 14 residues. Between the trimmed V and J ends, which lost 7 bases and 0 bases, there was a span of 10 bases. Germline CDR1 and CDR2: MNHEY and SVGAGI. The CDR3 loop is CASKQPGSGNTIYF. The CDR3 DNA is TGTGCCAGCAAACAGCCTGGCTCTGGAAACACCATATATTTT.

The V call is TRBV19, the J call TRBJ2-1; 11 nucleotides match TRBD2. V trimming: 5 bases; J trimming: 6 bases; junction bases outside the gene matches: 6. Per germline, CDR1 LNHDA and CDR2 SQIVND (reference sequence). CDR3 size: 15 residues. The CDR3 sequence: CASSETSGIFNEQFF. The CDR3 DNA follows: TGTGCCAGTAGTGAGACTAGCGGGATTTTCAATGAGCAGTTCTTC.

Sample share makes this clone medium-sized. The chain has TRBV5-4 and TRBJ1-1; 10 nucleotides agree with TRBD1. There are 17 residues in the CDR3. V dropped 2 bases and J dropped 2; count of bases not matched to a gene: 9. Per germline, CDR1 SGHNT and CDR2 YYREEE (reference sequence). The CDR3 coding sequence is TGTGCCAGCAGCTTCGGGACAGGGGCGGGAGTCAACACTGAAGCTTTCTTT. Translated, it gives CASSFGTGAGVNTEAFF.

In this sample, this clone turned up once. CDR3 nucleotide sequence: TGTGCCAGCAGAGACCGGACTAGCGGGAGTCCCTCGGGACGAAGGTATTTT. This gives the protein CASRDRTSGSPSGRRYF. The V and J genes are TRBV2 and TRBJ2-3, with 13 bases aligning to TRBD2. The length of the CDR3 is 17 residues. CDR1 SNHLY and CDR2 FYNNEI come from the germline V gene. V dropped 6 bases and J dropped 14; count of bases not matched to a gene: 20.

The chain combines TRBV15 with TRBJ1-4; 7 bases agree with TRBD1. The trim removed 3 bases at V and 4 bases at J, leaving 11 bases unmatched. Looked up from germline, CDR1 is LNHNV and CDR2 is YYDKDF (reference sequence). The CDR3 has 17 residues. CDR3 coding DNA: TGTGCCACCAGCAGCCCACGACAGGGTGGGAGTAATGAAAAACTGTTTTTT. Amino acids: CATSSPRQGGSNEKLFF.

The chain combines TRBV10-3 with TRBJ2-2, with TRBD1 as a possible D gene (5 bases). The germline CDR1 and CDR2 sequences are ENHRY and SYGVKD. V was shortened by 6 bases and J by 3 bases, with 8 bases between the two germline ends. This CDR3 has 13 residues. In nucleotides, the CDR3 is TGTGCCATCAGGGGGCAATACACCGGGGAGCTGTTTTTT. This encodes CAIRGQYTGELFF.

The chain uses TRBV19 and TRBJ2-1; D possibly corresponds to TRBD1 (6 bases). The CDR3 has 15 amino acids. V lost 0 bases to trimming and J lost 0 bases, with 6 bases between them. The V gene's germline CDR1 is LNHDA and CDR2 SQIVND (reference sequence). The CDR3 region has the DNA TGTGCCAGTAGTATAGACAGGGGCTCCTACAATGAGCAGTTCTTC. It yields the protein CASSIDRGSYNEQFF.

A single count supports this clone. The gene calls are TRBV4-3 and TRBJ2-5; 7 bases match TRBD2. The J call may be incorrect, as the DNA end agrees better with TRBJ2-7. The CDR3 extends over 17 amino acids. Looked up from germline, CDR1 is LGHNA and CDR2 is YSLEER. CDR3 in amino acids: CASSQDPAFSGPYEQYF. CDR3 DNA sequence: TGCGCCAGCAGCCAAGACCCGGCCTTTAGCGGGCCCTACGAGCAGTACTTC.

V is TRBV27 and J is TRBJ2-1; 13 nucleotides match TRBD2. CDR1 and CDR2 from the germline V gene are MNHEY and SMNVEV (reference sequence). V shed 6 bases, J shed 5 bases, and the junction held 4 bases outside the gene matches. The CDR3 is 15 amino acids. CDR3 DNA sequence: TGTGCCAGCAGGAAGACTAGCGGGGGGAACAATGAGCAGTTCTTC. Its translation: CASRKTSGGNNEQFF.

The DNA for the CDR3 is TGTGCCTGGAGTGTACGGACAGCCCATGGCTACACCTTC. Translated: CAWSVRTAHGYTF. V and J are TRBV30 and TRBJ1-2; D is possibly TRBD1 (6 bases). With 0 bases removed from V and 6 bases from J, the gap between germline ends came to 11 bases. The CDR3 has 13 residues. Germline CDR1 and CDR2: GTSNPN and SVGIG (reference sequence).

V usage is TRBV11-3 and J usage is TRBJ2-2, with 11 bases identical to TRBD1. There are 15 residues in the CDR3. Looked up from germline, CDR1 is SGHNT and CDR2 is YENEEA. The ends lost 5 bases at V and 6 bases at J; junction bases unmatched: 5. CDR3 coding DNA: TGTGCCAGCAGCCAAATGGGACAGGGGGCCGGGGAGCTGTTTTTT. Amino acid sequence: CASSQMGQGAGELFF.

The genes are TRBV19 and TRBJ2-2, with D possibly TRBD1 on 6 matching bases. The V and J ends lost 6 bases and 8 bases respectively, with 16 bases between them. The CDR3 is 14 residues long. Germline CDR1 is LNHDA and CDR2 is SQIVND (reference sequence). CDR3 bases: TGTGCCAGTAGATTTCAGGGGTCAATAGGGGAGCTGTTTTTT. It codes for CASRFQGSIGELFF. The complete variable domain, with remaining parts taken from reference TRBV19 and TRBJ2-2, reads DGGITQSPKYLFRKEGQNVTLSCEQNLNHDAMYWYRQDPGQGLRLIYYSQIVNDFQKGDIAEGYSVSREKKESFPLTVTSAQKNPTAFYLCASRFQGSIGELFFGEGSRLTVL.

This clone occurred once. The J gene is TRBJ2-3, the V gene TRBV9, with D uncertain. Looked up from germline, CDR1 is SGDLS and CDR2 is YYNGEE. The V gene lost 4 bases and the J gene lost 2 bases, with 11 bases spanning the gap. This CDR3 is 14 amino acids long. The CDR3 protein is CASSPLMYTDTQYF. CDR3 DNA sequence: TGTGCCAGCAGCCCACTAATGTACACAGATACGCAGTATTTT.

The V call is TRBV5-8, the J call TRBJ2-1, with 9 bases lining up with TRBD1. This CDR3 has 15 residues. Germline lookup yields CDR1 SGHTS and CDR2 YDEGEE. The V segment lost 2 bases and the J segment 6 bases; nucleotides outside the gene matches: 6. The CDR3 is CASSLKGGQGNEQFF. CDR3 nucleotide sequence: TGTGCCAGCAGCTTAAAAGGGGGACAGGGCAATGAGCAGTTCTTC.

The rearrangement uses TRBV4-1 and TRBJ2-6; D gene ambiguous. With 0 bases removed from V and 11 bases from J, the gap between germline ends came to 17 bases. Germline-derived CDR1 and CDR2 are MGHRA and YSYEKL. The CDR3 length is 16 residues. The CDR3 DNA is TGCGCCAGCAGCCAAGATCAGGTGGCATATCCTTACGTCCTGACTTTC. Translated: CASSQDQVAYPYVLTF.

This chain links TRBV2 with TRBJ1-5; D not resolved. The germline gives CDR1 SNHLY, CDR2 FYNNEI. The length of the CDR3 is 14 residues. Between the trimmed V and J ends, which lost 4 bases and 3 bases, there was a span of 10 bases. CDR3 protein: CASSVGLYNQPQHF. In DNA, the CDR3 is TGTGCCAGCAGTGTCGGACTGTACAATCAGCCCCAGCATTTT.

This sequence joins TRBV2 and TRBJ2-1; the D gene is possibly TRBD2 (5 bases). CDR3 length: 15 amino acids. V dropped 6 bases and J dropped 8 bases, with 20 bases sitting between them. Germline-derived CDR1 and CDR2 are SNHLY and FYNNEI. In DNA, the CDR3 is TGTGCCAGCAGACTCCTAGCATCCTTTACACATGAGCAGTTCTTC. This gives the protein CASRLLASFTHEQFF.

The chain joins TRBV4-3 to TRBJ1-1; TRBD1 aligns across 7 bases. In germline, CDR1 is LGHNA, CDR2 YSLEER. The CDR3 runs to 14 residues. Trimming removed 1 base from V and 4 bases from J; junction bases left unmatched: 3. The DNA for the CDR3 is TGCGCCAGCAGCCAAGCAGGGACAGTCACTGAAGCTTTCTTT. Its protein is CASSQAGTVTEAFF.